Listed here are 21 T cell receptor beta chains from one sample, sequenced in a study of cytomegalovirus exposure and HLA in healthy donors. Both 60 Vbeta primers and 13 Jbeta primers went into the PCR. The protocol was immunoSEQ multiplex PCR, while the TCRdb copy is restricted to in-frame clones and leaves out a portion. The sample has about 75,000 clones. Material: PBMCs. The receptors shown here come from a man aged 40-55 years in good health and CMV-seronegative.

The chain recombines TRBV7-8 with TRBJ1-6; D is uncertain. The germline CDR1 and CDR2 sequences are SGHVS and FQNEAQ. V was cut by 7 bases and J by 4 bases, with 14 bases left in between. The CDR3 runs 15 residues. The CDR3 nucleotides are TGTGCCAGCACCCCATGGGCAGTTTATAATTCACCCCTCCACTTT. Translated: CASTPWAVYNSPLHF.

The rearrangement joins TRBV28 to TRBJ1-6; 7 nucleotides line up with TRBD1. This CDR3 comprises 16 residues. The V and J ends lost 8 bases and 0 bases, in that order; junction bases with no gene match: 7. Germline V gene lookup returns CDR1 MDHEN and CDR2 SYDVKM. The DNA of the CDR3 is TGTGCCAGCCGGAACAGGGGCCCCTCCTATAATTCACCCCTCCACTTT. Protein product: CASRNRGPSYNSPLHF.

This chain joins TRBV4-2 and TRBJ2-3; TRBD2 agrees at 8 bases. V was clipped by 4 bases and J by 4 bases; unmatched bases: 10. The CDR3 extends over 16 amino acids. In germline, CDR1 is LGHNA, CDR2 YNFKEQ. The CDR3 nucleotides are TGTGCCAGCAGCCGGGATAGCGGGGTTCTGTCAGATACGCAGTATTTT. This sequence encodes CASSRDSGVLSDTQYF.

This chain uses TRBV19 with TRBJ2-3; 9 bases agree with TRBD2. This CDR3 region has 13 residues. The V and J ends lost 8 bases and 4 bases, in that order; junction bases with no gene match: 4. From germline, CDR1 is LNHDA and CDR2 SQIVND (reference sequence). CDR3 protein: CASAGTSPDTQYF. In DNA, the CDR3 is TGTGCCAGTGCCGGGACTAGCCCAGATACGCAGTATTTT.

This chain connects TRBV30 to TRBJ2-7; 9 bases are shared with TRBD1. Germline V lookup: CDR1 GTSNPN, CDR2 SVGIG (reference sequence). V lost 2 bases to trimming and J lost 5 bases; unmatched junction nucleotides: 10. This CDR3 is 15 amino acids long. CDR3 in amino acids: CAWSKKGQGGDEQYF. The CDR3 DNA follows: TGTGCCTGGAGTAAGAAGGGACAGGGCGGCGACGAGCAGTACTTC.

This chain connects TRBV7-3 to TRBJ2-1; D not certain. CDR1 SGHTA and CDR2 FQGTGA come from the germline V gene. V lost 5 bases, J lost 9 bases, and 14 bases lay in between. The CDR3 has 13 residues. The CDR3 sequence: CASSGPAVGEQFF. The DNA for the CDR3 is TGTGCCAGCAGCGGGCCTGCTGTGGGTGAGCAGTTCTTC.

This sequence joins TRBV5-1 and TRBJ2-7; a weak D match, TRBD1 (6 bases). In germline, CDR1 is SGHRS, CDR2 YFSETQ. Trimming shortened V by 0 bases and J by 2 bases, and 9 bases separated the two germline ends. The CDR3 has 14 residues. CDR3 in DNA: TGCGCCAGCAGCTTGGGGACAGAGACCTACGAGCAGTACTTC. Translating gives CASSLGTETYEQYF.

The J gene is TRBJ2-2, the V gene TRBV7-2; TRBD2 matches at 9 bases. In germline, CDR1 is SGHTA, CDR2 FQGNSA. V shed 8 bases and J 7 bases; nucleotides not matched to a gene: 11. The CDR3 spans 15 residues. CDR3 coding DNA: TGTGCCAGCCGTACGGGCGGGGGGGTGGTCGGGGAGCTGTTTTTT. Protein product: CASRTGGGVVGELFF.

The V call is TRBV9, the J call TRBJ2-5, with TRBD2 as a possible D gene (7 bases). The CDR3 runs to 16 residues. V was cut by 4 bases and J by 5 bases, with 21 bases left in between. The germline V gene encodes CDR1 SGDLS and CDR2 YYNGEE. CDR3 nucleotides: TGTGCCAGCAGCACCCTTGGGGGGGCTCAGATGGAGACCCAGTACTTC. Protein sequence: CASSTLGGAQMETQYF.

The chain links TRBV21-1 to TRBJ1-1; the table's TRBD1 call for D was not verified on the DNA. TRBV21-1 is a pseudogene segment. The CDR3 has 17 amino acids. CDR3 coding DNA: TGTGCCAGCATCCAACGGGCAGGGGCTAACCTCCCGCGAAAAGCTTTCTTT. It specifies CASIQRAGANLPRKAFF.

The rearrangement uses TRBV1 and TRBJ2-3; the D call TRBD2 from the table was never checked on the DNA. TRBV1 is an annotated pseudogene. This CDR3 comprises 16 residues. In nucleotides, the CDR3 is TGCACCAGCAGTACTAGCGGGGGTAAGGGCACAGATACGCAGTATTTT. It encodes CTSSTSGGKGTDTQYF.

The chain joins TRBV5-1 to TRBJ1-3; no clear D. This CDR3 region has 13 residues. Germline V gives CDR1 SGHRS, CDR2 YFSETQ. V lost 4 bases, J lost 0 bases, and 5 bases lay in between. In DNA form, the CDR3 reads TGCGCCAGCAGCGGAGTCTCTGGAAACACCATATATTTT. Its translation is CASSGVSGNTIYF.

Written as DNA, the CDR3 is TGTGCCAGCAGGCTACCGGGACAGGGGCCAAGTGAGCAGTTCTTC. Residues: CASRLPGQGPSEQFF. The genes are TRBV6-1 and TRBJ2-1; 10 nucleotides agree with TRBD1. The length of the CDR3 is 15 residues. Germline V CDR1 and CDR2: MNHNS, SASEGT. V shed 6 bases and J 9 bases; nucleotides not matched to a gene: 11.

This chain links TRBV7-2 with TRBJ1-5; 7 bases align to TRBD1. This CDR3 is built from 15 residues. The trim removed 0 bases at V and 6 bases at J, leaving 5 bases unmatched. Germline CDR1 reads SGHTA; CDR2 reads FQGNSA. This CDR3 reads CASSLAGGAGQPQHF. The CDR3 DNA follows: TGTGCCAGCAGCTTAGCAGGGGGCGCCGGTCAGCCCCAGCATTTT.

This chain joins TRBV5-4 and TRBJ1-5, with 7 bases matching TRBD1. The V and J ends lost 4 bases and 7 bases, in that order; junction bases with no gene match: 5. Germline V lookup: CDR1 SGHNT, CDR2 YYREEE (reference sequence). CDR3 length: 13 amino acids. The CDR3 spells CASSPDRSQPQHF. DNA for the CDR3: TGTGCCAGCAGCCCGGACAGGAGCCAGCCCCAGCATTTT.

The chain carries TRBV6-5 and TRBJ2-7; 8 bases match TRBD1. CDR3 length: 15 residues. CDR1 MNHEY and CDR2 SVGAGI come from the germline V gene. With 5 bases clipped from V and 0 bases from J, the junction kept 6 bases outside the gene matches. This CDR3 is CASSKRTGSSYEQYF. CDR3 DNA sequence: TGTGCCAGCAGTAAAAGGACAGGGAGCTCCTACGAGCAGTACTTC.

The chain couples TRBV19 to TRBJ1-1; D is unresolved. The CDR3 spans 13 residues. Between the trimmed V and J ends, which lost 8 bases and 3 bases, there was a span of 13 bases. Germline values: CDR1 LNHDA, CDR2 SQIVND (reference sequence). Written as DNA, the CDR3 is TGTGCCAGTGGCGACTCGTTGGACACTGAAGCTTTCTTT. It yields the protein CASGDSLDTEAFF.

Notes on this clone: Germline is not matched at one junction end, which may reflect a read error. The rearrangement uses TRBV19 and TRBJ2-1; 8 bases map to TRBD1. There are 13 residues in the CDR3. Germline CDR1 and CDR2: LNHDA and SQIVND (reference sequence). This CDR3 reads CASRQGEMGIKLF. The CDR3 DNA follows: TGTGCCAGTAGACAGGGGGAGATGGGTATTAAGCTCTTC.

The chain carries TRBV7-8 and TRBJ2-2; tentative D call: TRBD2 (6 bases). The V end lost 2 bases, the J end lost 6 bases, and 16 bases lay between the germline ends. There are 16 residues in the CDR3. Germline loops: CDR1 SGHVS, CDR2 FQNEAQ. In DNA form, the CDR3 reads TGTGCCAGCAGCTTAAGTACCGGGACTCCGCCCGGGGAGCTGTTTTTT. Protein product: CASSLSTGTPPGELFF.

This chain uses TRBV7-9 with TRBJ2-2, with 8 positions matching TRBD1. J was trimmed by 0 bases and V by 6 bases; bases with no gene match: 3. This CDR3 spans 15 amino acids. Germline assignment: CDR1 SEHNR and CDR2 FQNEAQ (reference sequence). The CDR3 spells CASSSDRANTGELFF. CDR3 DNA sequence: TGTGCCAGCAGTTCGGACAGGGCGAACACCGGGGAGCTGTTTTTT. Full variable domain (rest looked up from reference TRBV7-9 and TRBJ2-2): DTGVSQNPRHKITKRGQNVTFRCDPISEHNRLYWYRQTLGQGPEFLTYFQNEAQLEKSRLLSDRFSAERPKGSFSTLEIQRTEQGDSAMYLCASSSDRANTGELFFGEGSRLTVL.

The genes are TRBV19 and TRBJ1-6; possible D gene TRBD1, 6 bases. The germline V gene encodes CDR1 LNHDA and CDR2 SQIVND (reference sequence). This CDR3 region has 15 residues. V lost 3 bases to trimming and J lost 7 bases, with 13 bases between them. The CDR3 reads CASSISGEHNSPLHF. CDR3 DNA sequence: TGTGCCAGTAGTATTTCAGGGGAGCACAATTCACCCCTCCACTTT.